The clone carrying this T cell receptor beta chain came up once. Reverse transcription of about 0.45 to 1 ug RNA was performed with random hexamers. A single record per CDR3 protein comes from TCRdb applying MiXCR to the immunoSEQ multiplex PCR reads. The table lists under 200,000 distinct CDR3 sequences, nearly 97% of them singletons. The data were taken from a study of CD8 T cells in Susac syndrome. The wider study: Among the Susac syndrome patients sequenced, 5 or 6 had active disease and 8 or 9 were in remission.

CD8+ and CD4+ T cells from blood underwent TCR beta sequencing. Negative isolation yielded the CD8+ and CD4+ T cells, while FACS enriched the TEMRA cells. Trimming removed 0 bases from V and 5 bases from J, with 12 bases in between. The length of the CDR3 is 15 residues. Germline V gene sequence: CDR1 SGDLS, CDR2 YYNGEE. The sequence was obtained from a human donor with Susac syndrome. Material for sequencing was CD4+ T cells from PBMCs. The chain employs TRBV9 and TRBJ2-1, with D tentatively TRBD1 (6 bases). CDR3 in amino acids: CASSVEGTRDNEQFF. The CDR3 region has the DNA TGTGCCAGCAGCGTAGAAGGGACAAGGGACAATGAGCAGTTCTTC.